These 7 T cell receptor beta chains were all obtained from the same sample, sequenced in a study of OX40 agonist ivuxolimab in advanced cancers. The protocol was immunoSEQ multiplex PCR, while the TCRdb copy is restricted to in-frame clones and leaves out a portion. The table lists roughly 50,000 clones, roughly 89% of them singletons. The source material was CD4+ or CD8+ T cells sorted from blood, sampled in a trial of the OX40 agonist ivuxolimab. The receptors originated from an adult with an advanced solid tumor such as melanoma, head and neck, liver or kidney cancer.

The chain carries TRBV18 and TRBJ1-5; 11 nucleotides line up with TRBD1. The germline V gene has CDR1 KGHSH and CDR2 LQKENI. The J segment lost 2 bases and the V segment lost 3 bases, leaving 3 bases of the junction unmatched. CDR3 length: 16 amino acids. CDR3 region: CASSPGTGGRNQPQHF. The CDR3 coding sequence is TGTGCCAGCTCACCCGGGACAGGGGGACGCAATCAGCCCCAGCATTTT.

The chain employs TRBV10-1 and TRBJ2-1; D might be TRBD1 or TRBD2, each matching 6 bases. Germline V gene sequence: CDR1 WNHNN, CDR2 SYGVQD (reference sequence). CDR3 length: 15 amino acids. Trimming stripped 7 bases from V and 5 bases from J, with 18 bases between. The CDR3 loop reads CASTPTGRWDNEQFF. The CDR3, as DNA: TGCGCCAGCACCCCAACAGGGAGGTGGGACAATGAGCAGTTCTTC.

The CDR3: CASSVMGPPDGYTF. For the CDR3, the DNA is TGTGCCAGCAGCGTAATGGGACCCCCCGATGGCTACACCTTC. The genes are TRBV9 and TRBJ1-2; D is perhaps TRBD1 (5 bases). Germline V gives CDR1 SGDLS, CDR2 YYNGEE. Trimming took 1 base from V and 6 from J, leaving 13 bases between them. The CDR3 extends over 14 amino acids. Together with reference TRBV9 and TRBJ1-2, the CDR3 gives the full variable domain: DSGVTQTPKHLITATGQRVTLRCSPRSGDLSVYWYQQSLDQGLQFLIQYYNGEERAKGNILERFSAQQFPDLHSELNLSSLELGDSALYFCASSVMGPPDGYTFGSGTRLTVV.

The V gene is TRBV7-8, the J gene TRBJ1-3; possibly TRBD1 for D (5 bases). Germline lookup yields CDR1 SGHVS and CDR2 FQNEAQ. The CDR3 totals 16 residues. With 2 bases removed from V and 8 bases from J, the gap between germline ends came to 19 bases. DNA for the CDR3: TGTGCCAGCAGCTTAACCAGCACCCAGGGAATAGACACCATATATTTT. This codes for CASSLTSTQGIDTIYF. The entire variable domain, with the rest obtained from reference TRBV7-8 and TRBJ1-3, is as follows: GAGVSQSPRYKVAKRGQDVALRCDPISGHVSLFWYQQALGQGPEFLTYFQNEAQLDKSGLPSDRFFAERPEGSVSTLKIQRTQQEDSAVYLCASSLTSTQGIDTIYFGEGSWLTVV.

The chain carries TRBV6-5 and TRBJ2-2; either TRBD1 or TRBD2 may fit D (5 bases each). The CDR3 sequence is 15 residues long. Per the germline V gene, CDR1 is MNHEY and CDR2 is SVGAGI. V was pared by 5 bases and J by 5 bases, with 15 bases between. The CDR3 nucleotides read TGTGCCAGCAGTAGGGACCCAGGAGGTACCGGGGAGCTGTTTTTT. This translates into CASSRDPGGTGELFF.

The V and J genes are TRBV6-6 and TRBJ2-5; TRBD1 aligns across 8 bases. Germline CDR1 and CDR2: MNHNY and SVGAGI (reference sequence). Trimming removed 5 bases from V and 4 bases from J; junction bases left unmatched: 3. The CDR3 is 13 amino acids. The CDR3 reads CASSIRGPETQYF. For the CDR3, the DNA is TGTGCCAGCAGTATCAGGGGGCCAGAGACCCAGTACTTC.

This chain uses TRBV29-1 with TRBJ2-4, with D perhaps matching TRBD1 (6 bases). Germline V gene lookup returns CDR1 SQVTM and CDR2 ANQGSEA. Trimming removed 7 bases at V and 8 bases at J, with 12 bases between. The CDR3 consists of 11 residues. CDR3 in amino acids: CSAQTGHIQYF. For the CDR3, the DNA is TGCAGCGCTCAGACAGGTCACATTCAGTACTTC.